The T cell receptor beta chain described here comes from a study of blood T cell repertoires in COVID-19. This table comes from immunoSEQ multiplex PCR, and its TCRdb copy is limited to in-frame clones, with some not included. Here the sample spans 200,000 to 250,000 clones, roughly 89% being singletons. Allocation to cohorts depended on clinical history reported by the participants. The trim removed 4 bases at V and 7 bases at J, leaving 7 bases unmatched. This CDR3 region has 13 residues. Germline CDR1 reads SGDLS; CDR2 reads YYNGEE. V usage is TRBV9 and J usage is TRBJ1-2; 7 positions match TRBD1. Sequenced: PBMCs or T cells enriched from blood (not recorded which). The source of this sequence is a woman in her 30s who had recovered from COVID-19. CDR3 amino acids: CASSTPGTVGYTF. The CDR3 DNA reads TGTGCCAGCAGCACCCCAGGGACAGTTGGCTACACCTTC.